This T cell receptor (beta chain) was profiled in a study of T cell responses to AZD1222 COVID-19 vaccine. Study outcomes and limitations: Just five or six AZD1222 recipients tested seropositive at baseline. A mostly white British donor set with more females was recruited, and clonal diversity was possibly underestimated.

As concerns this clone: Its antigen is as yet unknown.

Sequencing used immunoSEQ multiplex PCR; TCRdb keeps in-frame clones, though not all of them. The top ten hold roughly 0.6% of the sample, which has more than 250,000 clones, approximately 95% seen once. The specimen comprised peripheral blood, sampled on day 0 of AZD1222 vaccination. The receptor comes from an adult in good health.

The CDR3 coding sequence is TGTGCCAGCAGTTACTCGATTAGGTCCAGGAGCGGGAGTTCCTACGAGCAGTACTTC. Protein product: CASSYSIRSRSGSSYEQYF. The rearrangement links TRBV6-2 or TRBV6-3 to TRBJ2-7, with TRBD2 matching over 8 bases. Germline lookup yields CDR1 MNHEY and CDR2 SVGEGT. The J segment lost 1 base and the V segment lost 0 bases, leaving 14 bases of the junction unmatched. The CDR3 runs to 19 residues.